This TCR beta chain was documented in a study of T cell responses to AZD1222 COVID-19 vaccine. Notes on the study in general: Mostly white British, mostly female donors; authors suggested clonal diversity may be underestimated. Mapped onto spike, vaccine-associated CD4 TCRs spanned it and were dominant at 160-218 and 743-854.

Assay: immunoSEQ multiplex PCR; the TCRdb copy retains only in-frame clones and omits some. This repertoire shows around 95,000 clones, 80% to 90% found once; its top ten account for more than 3.5%. This clone was observed a single time. Its antigen is unknown. Trimming removed 2 bases at V and 6 bases at J, with 14 bases between. The CDR3 loop spans 14 amino acids. Germline V gene sequence: CDR1 GTSNPN, CDR2 SVGIG (reference sequence). The sequence came from an adult in good health. The rearrangement links TRBV30 to TRBJ1-5, with D perhaps matching TRBD1 (6 bases). The material was peripheral blood, obtained on day 0 of MenACWY control vaccination. The CDR3 DNA sequence: TGTGCCTGGAGTCCGGACAGTACAGCTCAGCCCCAGCATTTT. Translated, it gives CAWSPDSTAQPQHF.